The T cell receptor (beta chain) under discussion was sequenced for a study of control samples from healthy donors and cancer patients (dated by TCRdb to 2020 to 2022). The CDR3 contains 14 residues, cysteine and phenylalanine counted. Here the CDR3 DNA is all that survives: 42 bases in frame from base 1. CDR1 and CDR2, per the germline V gene, are SGHAT and FQNNGV. Trimming at the junction amounts to 7 bases on V and 8 bases on J, and the germline ends lie 18 bases apart. Concerning this clone itself: Its antigen is unknown. Base qualities are not provided; no much larger clone lies one nucleotide away.

Library preparation employed the immunoSEQ multiplex PCR assay. TCRdb's version of the immuneACCESS table is confined to in-frame rearrangements and falls short of the full clone set. An unresolved V gene accounts for under half of the shortfall where checked; the remainder is of unknown origin. This sample gives roughly 130,000 clones in total; 85% to 95% of them show up just once. The ten largest clonotypes hold approximately 1.7% of the sample. The chain was built from TRBV11-2 and TRBJ2-1, and perhaps TRBD2 as D gene, on 6 matching bases. Sequencing was carried out using PBMCs. The sequence was collected from a man aged 45-65 years with head and neck cancer. The CDR3 amino acid sequence is: CASTGTWQVHEQFF. The DNA reads as follows: TGTGCCAGCACCGGGACTTGGCAAGTGCATGAGCAGTTCTTC.